One and the same sample provided the 8 T cell receptor beta chains below, sequenced in a study of chemoradiotherapy in HPV16-positive cancers. Profiling relied on immunoSEQ multiplex PCR, and the TCRdb table lists in-frame clones only, not all of them. The sample yields over 5,000 clones, around 77% seen once. The source was tumor tissue, collected from a patient who underwent chemoradiotherapy. These receptors all come from a human donor with HPV-associated anogenital cancer.

This chain joins TRBV10-1 and TRBJ1-4; D unresolved. V dropped 8 bases and J dropped 3 bases, with 1 base sitting between them. The CDR3 runs 10 residues. Germline CDR1 is WNHNN and CDR2 is SYGVQD (reference sequence). The CDR3, as DNA: TGCGCCAGCTCTAATGAAAAACTGTTTTTT. Translating gives CASSNEKLFF.

V usage is TRBV2 and J usage is TRBJ1-3; D unresolved. This CDR3 has 15 residues. Germline-derived CDR1 and CDR2 are SNHLY and FYNNEI. V was clipped by 6 bases and J by 0 bases, with 12 bases between them. The CDR3 bases are TGTGCCAGCAGGGTCCCGGCTAGCTCTGGAAACACCATATATTTT. Translating gives CASRVPASSGNTIYF.

V is TRBV6-5 and J is TRBJ2-7; 7 positions match TRBD1. V was clipped by 0 bases and J by 4 bases; unmatched bases: 6. Germline loops: CDR1 MNHEY, CDR2 SVGAGI. The CDR3 has 15 amino acids. The CDR3 region is CASSYSPGTDYEQYF. In nucleotides, the CDR3 is TGTGCCAGCAGTTACTCTCCGGGGACAGATTACGAGCAGTACTTC.

The chain uses TRBV2 and TRBJ1-2; possibly TRBD1 for D (6 bases). The germline V gene has CDR1 SNHLY and CDR2 FYNNEI. With 6 bases removed from V and 11 bases from J, the gap between germline ends came to 28 bases. CDR3 length: 16 residues. CDR3 amino acids: CASRDGTKGRLWGYTF. The CDR3 DNA reads TGTGCCAGCAGGGACGGGACAAAGGGGAGGCTATGGGGATACACCTTC.

The gene calls are TRBV2 and TRBJ1-6, with 8 bases lining up with TRBD1. V gave up 6 bases and J gave up 3 bases; unmatched junction bases: 4. This CDR3 spans 15 amino acids. The germline CDR1 and CDR2 sequences are SNHLY and FYNNEI. CDR3 DNA sequence: TGTGCCAGCAGGAGCACAGGGGGCTATAATTCACCCCTCCACTTT. This sequence encodes CASRSTGGYNSPLHF. The full variable domain, rest sourced from reference TRBV2 and TRBJ1-6, is EPEVTQTPSHQVTQMGQEVILRCVPISNHLYFYWYRQILGQKVEFLVSFYNNEISEKSEIFDDQFSVERPDGSNFTLKIRSTKLEDSAMYFCASRSTGGYNSPLHFGNGTRLTVT.

The chain's CDR3 is CATRDYSTFEDGAYEQYF. In DNA, the CDR3 is TGTGCCACCCGCGATTACTCAACATTCGAGGATGGGGCCTACGAGCAGTACTTC. This chain connects TRBV15 to TRBJ2-7, with unresolved D. Trimming took off 8 bases at V and 2 bases at J, with 28 bases between the two ends. This CDR3 contains 18 residues. The germline CDR1 and CDR2 sequences are LNHNV and YYDKDF (reference sequence).

V and J are TRBV27 and TRBJ2-6; perhaps D is TRBD1 or TRBD2 (5 bases each). V gave up 4 bases and J gave up 2 bases, with 12 bases separating them. Looked up from germline, CDR1 is MNHEY and CDR2 is SMNVEV (reference sequence). The CDR3 sequence is 16 residues long. The CDR3 DNA follows: TGTGCCAGCAGTTCCGCAGGGAGCACTGGGGCCAACGTCCTGACTTTC. Translating gives CASSSAGSTGANVLTF.

The chain recombines TRBV6-5 with TRBJ1-1, with 7 bases that match TRBD1. With 5 bases clipped from V and 7 bases from J, the junction kept 10 bases outside the gene matches. The CDR3 length is 14 residues. Germline V lookup: CDR1 MNHEY, CDR2 SVGAGI. The CDR3 DNA reads as TGTGCCAGCAGTACTGCAGGGGGATTGGGTGAAGCTTTCTTT. Its protein product is CASSTAGGLGEAFF.